Listed below are T cell receptor beta chains from one sample, sequenced in a study of molecular identifiers for immune sequencing clone quantification. TCRdb recomputed calls from the PCR reads with MiXCR, one row per CDR3 protein. The sample includes approximately 12,000 distinct CDR3 sequences, approximately 18% seen only once; the top ten take around 1.6%. Sequences were obtained from naive CD8+ T cells from blood, with Jurkat cell RNA spiked in. All receptors come from a human donor in good health. Some libraries in this study had Jurkat cell RNA spiked in. CDR3s include the opening cysteine and the closing phenylalanine or tryptophan. Each record gives: V gene, clone size, D gene, J gene, CDR3 protein, CDR3 DNA. The D gene is left open where the match is weak. Size values are once, few and many counts, or a class for expanded clones, and some rows have none.

TRBV7-9	medium-sized	-	TRBJ2-6	CASSLPRVSGANVLTF	TGTGCCAGCAGCCTCCCCAGGGTCTCTGGGGCCAACGTCCTGACTTTC
TRBV27	medium-sized	-	TRBJ1-1	CASSLGAGSNTEAFF	TGTGCCAGCAGTTTAGGAGCAGGCTCGAACACTGAAGCTTTCTTT
TRBV28	-	-	TRBJ1-2	CASSFTGDYGFTF	TGTGCCAGCAGTTTCACCGGTGACTATGGCTTCACCTTC
TRBV20-1	medium-sized	-	TRBJ2-3	CSARDMGRGGTDTQYF	TGCAGTGCTAGAGATATGGGTCGCGGGGGCACAGATACGCAGTATTTT
TRBV24-1	few	-	TRBJ2-5	CATSDSFQEAQYF	TGTGCCACCAGTGATTCCTTCCAAGAGGCCCAGTACTTC
TRBV27	many	-	TRBJ2-7	CASSPIRGRGGYEQYF	TGTGCCAGCAGTCCGATACGGGGCCGAGGGGGCTACGAGCAGTACTTC
TRBV5-4	many	TRBD1	TRBJ1-4	CASSLGGTVTEKLFF	TGTGCCAGCAGCTTGGGGGGGACAGTCACCGAAAAACTGTTTTTT
TRBV28	medium-sized	-	TRBJ1-1	CASSFRGATEAFF	TGTGCCAGCAGTTTCCGGGGTGCCACTGAAGCTTTCTTT
TRBV7-9	medium-sized	TRBD2	TRBJ2-3	CASIPQRGTTTDTQYF	TGTGCCAGCATCCCCCAGCGGGGAACTACCACAGATACGCAGTATTTT
TRBV6-6	many	TRBD1	TRBJ1-6	CASSYLTGNPPLHF	TGTGCCAGCAGTTACCTGACAGGGAATCCACCCCTCCACTTT
TRBV10-3	-	-	TRBJ2-7	CAISDPGTDPYEQYF	TGTGCCATCAGTGATCCCGGGACGGACCCCTACGAGCAGTACTTC
TRBV27	-	TRBD2	TRBJ2-1	CASTLNVPTGRANEQFF	TGTGCCAGCACCCTCAACGTCCCTACCGGGAGGGCGAATGAGCAGTTCTTC
TRBV4-3	few	TRBD2	TRBJ2-7	CASSQLAGGTAYEQYF	TGCGCCAGCAGCCAACTAGCGGGAGGGACTGCCTACGAGCAGTACTTC
TRBV9	-	-	TRBJ2-7	CASSVVPGSREQYF	TGTGCCAGCAGCGTAGTCCCGGGGAGCCGCGAGCAGTACTTC
TRBV20-1	medium-sized	-	TRBJ2-7	CSARGSGMGYEQYF	TGCAGTGCTAGAGGATCAGGGATGGGCTACGAGCAGTACTTC
TRBV11-3	many	TRBD2	TRBJ2-5	CASSSPTRLAGGQETQYF	TGTGCCAGCAGCTCCCCGACCCGACTAGCGGGAGGGCAAGAGACCCAGTACTTC
TRBV12-3/TRBV12-4	few	-	TRBJ2-1	CASSFGPEYNEQFF	TGTGCCAGCAGTTTCGGGCCGGAGTACAATGAGCAGTTCTTC
TRBV28	many	-	TRBJ2-1	CASSLSVEGPANEQFF	TGTGCCAGCAGTTTATCTGTCGAGGGCCCGGCCAATGAGCAGTTCTTC
TRBV27	many	-	TRBJ2-7	CASSSISIIYEQYF	TGTGCCAGCAGTTCCATTTCTATCATCTACGAGCAGTACTTC
TRBV7-8	medium-sized	TRBD2	TRBJ2-3	CASSQTSGGGTDTQYF	TGTGCCAGCAGCCAAACTAGCGGAGGCGGCACAGATACGCAGTATTTT
TRBV20-1	medium-sized	-	TRBJ1-2	CSAFDRRGYTF	TGCAGTGCTTTTGACAGGCGCGGCTACACCTTC
TRBV5-4	many	-	TRBJ2-5	CASRYDSNQETQYF	TGTGCCAGCAGATATGACAGTAACCAAGAGACCCAGTACTTC
TRBV3-1	many	-	TRBJ2-7	CASSPRGRGDEQYF	TGTGCCAGCAGCCCCCGAGGCAGGGGGGACGAGCAGTACTTC
TRBV6-2/TRBV6-3	-	TRBD2	TRBJ2-1	CASSPALGTSRYNEQFF	TGTGCCAGCAGTCCCGCGCTGGGGACTAGTCGTTACAATGAGCAGTTCTTC
TRBV11-2	few	-	TRBJ2-1	CASVRGGRNEQFF	TGTGCCAGCGTACGGGGAGGAAGGAATGAGCAGTTCTTC
TRBV29-1	many	-	TRBJ2-7	CSVIPVQTYEQYF	TGCAGCGTGATCCCTGTACAGACCTACGAGCAGTACTTC
TRBV11-1	-	-	TRBJ2-7	CASSSYSVYEQYF	TGTGCCAGCAGCTCTTACTCGGTCTACGAGCAGTACTTC
TRBV23-1	medium-sized	-	TRBJ1-5	CASSQSSPRF	TGCGCCAGCAGTCAATCGTCCCCAAGGTTT
TRBV6-6	-	-	TRBJ1-2	CASNPDRNYSYTF	TGTGCCAGCAACCCGGACAGAAACTATAGCTACACCTTC
TRBV29-1	medium-sized	-	TRBJ2-7	CSVEGPVSYEQYF	TGCAGCGTTGAAGGCCCGGTTTCCTACGAGCAGTACTTC
TRBV13	medium-sized	TRBD2	TRBJ2-3	CASSTTSGSGSWADTQYF	TGTGCCAGCAGCACGACTAGCGGGAGTGGTAGTTGGGCAGATACGCAGTATTTT
TRBV11-2	many	TRBD2	TRBJ2-5	CASSSTGLAGWETQYF	TGTGCCAGCAGTTCAACGGGACTAGCGGGTTGGGAGACCCAGTACTTC
TRBV2	medium-sized	TRBD2	TRBJ2-7	CASSVPTSGSWGEQYF	TGTGCCAGCAGTGTACCAACTAGCGGGAGTTGGGGCGAGCAGTACTTC
TRBV20-1	few	TRBD1	TRBJ2-5	CSARRAGTGVFEAQYF	TGCAGTGCTAGAAGAGCCGGGACAGGGGTTTTCGAGGCCCAGTACTTC
TRBV5-1	many	TRBD1	TRBJ2-7	CASSQGQYYEQYF	TGCGCCAGCAGCCAGGGACAGTACTACGAGCAGTACTTC
TRBV6-5	-	-	TRBJ2-1	CASSYAPGTKEQFF	TGTGCCAGCAGTTACGCCCCCGGGACAAAGGAGCAGTTCTTC
TRBV13	-	-	TRBJ2-1	CASSLVGFLVGSLGIDNEQFF	TGTGCCAGCAGCTTAGTAGGGTTTTTGGTCGGGAGCTTGGGGATTGACAATGAGCAGTTCTTC
TRBV30	-	-	TRBJ1-1	CAWSGGDTEAFF	TGTGCCTGGAGTGGCGGGGACACTGAAGCTTTCTTT
TRBV27	many	-	TRBJ2-1	CASSYAGSYNEQFF	TGTGCCAGCAGTTATGCCGGGTCCTACAATGAGCAGTTCTTC
TRBV28	-	-	TRBJ1-5	CASSSEIYSNQPQHF	TGTGCCAGCAGTTCGGAGATTTATAGCAATCAGCCCCAGCATTTT
TRBV19	few	TRBD2	TRBJ2-1	CASSTLDPTSGRVKDEQFF	TGTGCCAGTAGTACCCTAGACCCGACTAGCGGGAGGGTTAAGGATGAGCAGTTCTTC
TRBV5-6	many	-	TRBJ2-7	CASSLEGHLIYEQYF	TGTGCCAGCAGCTTGGAAGGACACCTCATCTACGAGCAGTACTTC
TRBV5-8	many	TRBD1	TRBJ1-2	CACSHLTGFGYTF	TGTGCCTGCAGCCACCTGACAGGGTTCGGCTACACCTTC
TRBV7-9	medium-sized	-	TRBJ2-2	CASSLTARSGELFF	TGTGCCAGCAGCTTAACGGCGAGATCCGGGGAGCTGTTTTTT
TRBV6-2/TRBV6-3	many	TRBD2	TRBJ2-4	CASSYSSGFGEGGENIQYF	TGTGCCAGCAGTTACTCATCCGGGTTTGGGGAGGGAGGAGAAAACATTCAGTACTTC
TRBV29-1	medium-sized	-	TRBJ2-2	CSALATVLGELFF	TGCAGCGCCCTAGCGACAGTGCTCGGGGAGCTGTTTTTT
TRBV27	medium-sized	-	TRBJ2-7	CASSFQGGEQYF	TGTGCCAGCAGTTTCCAGGGGGGCGAGCAGTACTTC
TRBV3-1	many	TRBD2	TRBJ2-5	CASSQEAEGLAGGDKTQYF	TGTGCCAGCAGCCAAGAAGCCGAGGGGCTAGCGGGGGGGGACAAGACCCAGTACTTC
TRBV12-3/TRBV12-4	-	TRBD1	TRBJ2-7	CASSPPPHTGDYEQYF	TGTGCCAGCAGTCCTCCCCCTCACACAGGGGACTACGAGCAGTACTTC
TRBV20-1	medium-sized	-	TRBJ2-3	CSAQSPLGRDPTDTQYF	TGCAGTGCACAGTCCCCTCTCGGGCGGGACCCCACAGATACGCAGTATTTT
TRBV5-1	medium-sized	TRBD1	TRBJ2-3	CASSSGQGRDTQYF	TGCGCCAGCAGCTCCGGACAGGGTAGAGATACGCAGTATTTT
TRBV11-3	many	TRBD1	TRBJ2-1	CASSSRDSPSDEQFF	TGTGCCAGCAGCTCTCGGGACAGCCCCTCGGATGAGCAGTTCTTC
TRBV7-2	medium-sized	TRBD1	TRBJ2-7	CASSYRTGPTYEQYF	TGTGCCAGCAGCTACCGGACAGGCCCTACCTACGAGCAGTACTTC